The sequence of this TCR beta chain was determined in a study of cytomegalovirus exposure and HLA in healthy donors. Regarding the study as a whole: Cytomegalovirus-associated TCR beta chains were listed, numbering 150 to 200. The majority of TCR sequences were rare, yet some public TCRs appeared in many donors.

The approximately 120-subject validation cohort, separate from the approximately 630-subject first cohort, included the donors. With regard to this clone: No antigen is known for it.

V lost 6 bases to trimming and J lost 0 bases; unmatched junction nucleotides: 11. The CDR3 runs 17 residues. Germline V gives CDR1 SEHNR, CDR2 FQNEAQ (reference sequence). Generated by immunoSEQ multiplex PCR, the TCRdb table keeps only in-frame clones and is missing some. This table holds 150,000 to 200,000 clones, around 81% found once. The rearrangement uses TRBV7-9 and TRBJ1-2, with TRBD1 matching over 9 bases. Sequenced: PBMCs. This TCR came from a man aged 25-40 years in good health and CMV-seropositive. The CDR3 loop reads CASRDTGGYVPNYGYTF. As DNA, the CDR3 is TGTGCCAGCAGGGACACAGGGGGCTACGTCCCTAACTATGGCTACACCTTC.